Each of the 14 T cell receptor beta chains below was sequenced from the same sample in a study of shared clonotypes between healthy human individuals (TCRdb year 2020). Library creation used the immunoSEQ multiplex PCR assay. As stored in TCRdb, this immuneACCESS dataset retains in-frame rearrangements with V and J assigned. A fraction of the clones does not appear; measured against another copy, unresolved V genes explain less than half of the discrepancy, and the remainder lacks a known reason. This sample comprises fewer than 500,000 clones, over 60% of them detected only once. The leading ten clones occupy around 12% of the sample. Sequenced material: PBMCs. The source is a woman aged 40 to 50 in good health. Some clones in this sample may be carry-over from other donors' samples.

A note on this clone: Different DNA sequences within this sample yield the same CDR3. The chain carries TRBV27 and TRBJ1-1; 8 positions agree with TRBD1. Germline V gene sequence: CDR1 MNHEY, CDR2 SMNVEV (reference sequence). The CDR3 is made up of 14 amino acids. V trimming: 0 bases; J trimming: 5 bases; junction bases outside the gene matches: 2. The CDR3 DNA sequence: TGTGCCAGCAGTTTATCCAGGGGGCGGACTGAAGCTTTCTTT. It is translated as CASSLSRGRTEAFF.

V gene TRBV28 combines with J gene TRBJ1-2; D ambiguous. V lost 8 bases to trimming and J lost 2 bases, with 9 bases between them. Germline lookup yields CDR1 MDHEN and CDR2 SYDVKM. The CDR3 loop spans 12 amino acids. CDR3 bases: TGTGCCAGCCAACAACCCAACTATGGCTACACCTTC. Translation: CASQQPNYGYTF.

The chain employs TRBV5-4 and TRBJ1-2; 7 bases are a match to TRBD1. The CDR3 consists of 14 residues. Trimming removed 4 bases from V and 0 bases from J; junction bases left unmatched: 3. Germline V gives CDR1 SGHNT, CDR2 YYREEE (reference sequence). The CDR3 nucleotides are TGTGCCAGCAGCCCCGGGACAGCTAACTATGGCTACACCTTC. Protein: CASSPGTANYGYTF.

This clone was observed a single time. This chain connects TRBV5-1 to TRBJ2-5; D might be TRBD1 or TRBD2, each matching 5 bases. CDR3 length equals 15 residues. Germline lookup yields CDR1 SGHRS and CDR2 YFSETQ. Trimming removed 0 bases at V and 11 bases at J, with 20 bases between. The chain's CDR3 is CASSLAGPYPVQQYF. In nucleotides, the CDR3 is TGCGCCAGCAGCTTGGCGGGGCCCTACCCTGTGCAGCAGTACTTC.

The rearrangement uses TRBV13 and TRBJ1-2; D may be TRBD1 (6 bases). The ends were cut back, 5 bases at V and 4 bases at J, with 17 bases in the middle. This CDR3 spans 15 amino acids. The germline gives CDR1 PRHDT, CDR2 FYEKMQ (reference sequence). CDR3 residues: CASSPAGGRSYGYTF. In DNA form, the CDR3 reads TGTGCCAGCAGCCCGGCGGGGGGCAGATCCTATGGCTACACCTTC.

This sequence joins TRBV9 and TRBJ2-2; 11 bases align to TRBD2. V dropped 0 bases and J dropped 6; count of bases not matched to a gene: 7. Germline-derived CDR1 and CDR2 are SGDLS and YYNGEE. The CDR3 loop spans 17 amino acids. The CDR3 region has the DNA TGTGCCAGCAGCGTAGAGGGGGCGGGACTAGCGGCCGGGGAGCTGTTTTTT. Its translation: CASSVEGAGLAAGELFF.

This clone appeared a few times. The chain has TRBV5-1 and TRBJ2-1; D unresolved. This CDR3 is built from 15 residues. With 4 bases removed from V and 5 bases from J, the gap between germline ends came to 16 bases. Germline lookup yields CDR1 SGHRS and CDR2 YFSETQ. The CDR3 DNA reads TGCGCCAGCAGCGCCGGGCTGCCGGCCCACAATGAGCAGTTCTTC. Protein: CASSAGLPAHNEQFF.

V is TRBV10-3 and J is TRBJ2-4; the D is unclear. Trimming shortened V by 2 bases and J by 1 base, and 6 bases separated the two germline ends. Germline lookup yields CDR1 ENHRY and CDR2 SYGVKD. The length of the CDR3 is 14 residues. Here the CDR3 DNA reads TGTGCCATCAGTGAGAGTGGGGCCAAAAACATTCAGTACTTC. This translates into CAISESGAKNIQYF.

The table lists this clone with a few counts. J is TRBJ2-2 and V is TRBV6-5, with a weak D call TRBD1 (6 bases). Germline-derived CDR1 and CDR2 are MNHEY and SVGAGI. Trimming shortened V by 5 bases and J by 2 bases, and 12 bases separated the two germline ends. The CDR3 has 15 residues. For the CDR3, the DNA is TGTGCCAGCAGTATTAGACAGGCAAACACCGGGGAGCTGTTTTTT. Its protein product is CASSIRQANTGELFF.

This rearrangement joins TRBV5-6 to TRBJ2-2; D is undetermined. V lost 3 bases to trimming and J lost 0 bases, with 18 bases between them. This CDR3 comprises 18 residues. Germline V gives CDR1 SGHDT, CDR2 YYEEEE. The chain's CDR3 is CASSWKIERSPNTGELFF. The CDR3 bases are TGTGCCAGCAGCTGGAAGATCGAGCGATCACCGAACACCGGGGAGCTGTTTTTT. Using reference TRBV5-6 and TRBJ2-2 for the parts outside the CDR3, the full variable domain is DAGVTQSPTHLIKTRGQQVTLRCSPKSGHDTVSWYQQALGQGPQFIFQYYEEEERQRGNFPDRFSGHQFPNYSSELNVNALLLGDSALYLCASSWKIERSPNTGELFFGEGSRLTVL.

This clone was seen a few times. The chain couples TRBV5-1 to TRBJ1-1; D is unclear. The germline CDR1 and CDR2 sequences are SGHRS and YFSETQ. This CDR3 is 13 amino acids long. Between the trimmed V and J ends, which lost 4 bases and 5 bases, there was a span of 12 bases. This CDR3 reads CASSDGPGTEAFF. CDR3 coding DNA: TGCGCCAGCAGCGATGGACCGGGAACTGAAGCTTTCTTT.

The chain carries TRBV28 and TRBJ1-4, with D uncertain. Looked up from germline, CDR1 is MDHEN and CDR2 is SYDVKM. This CDR3 region has 11 residues. V lost 5 bases to trimming and J lost 5 bases, with 3 bases between them. As DNA, the CDR3 is TGTGCCAGCAGTCGGAATGAAAAACTGTTTTTT. Translation gives CASSRNEKLFF.

The chain carries TRBV5-6 and TRBJ2-5; 9 nucleotides line up with TRBD1. Trimming removed 5 bases from V and 5 bases from J; junction bases left unmatched: 10. This CDR3 has 15 amino acids. CDR1 and CDR2 from the germline V gene are SGHDT and YYEEEE. The CDR3, as DNA: TGTGCCAGCAGTGAAGGACAGGGGAGAGGGGAGACCCAGTACTTC. Translated, it gives CASSEGQGRGETQYF.

The table lists this clone with a few counts. The chain employs TRBV4-3 and TRBJ1-5; D uncertain. CDR1 LGHNA and CDR2 YSLEER come from the germline V gene. Deletions cut 1 base from V and 3 bases from J, with 7 bases between. This CDR3 region has 14 residues. In DNA form, the CDR3 reads TGCGCCAGCAGCCAAGCGATAGACAATCAGCCCCAGCATTTT. Amino acid sequence: CASSQAIDNQPQHF.